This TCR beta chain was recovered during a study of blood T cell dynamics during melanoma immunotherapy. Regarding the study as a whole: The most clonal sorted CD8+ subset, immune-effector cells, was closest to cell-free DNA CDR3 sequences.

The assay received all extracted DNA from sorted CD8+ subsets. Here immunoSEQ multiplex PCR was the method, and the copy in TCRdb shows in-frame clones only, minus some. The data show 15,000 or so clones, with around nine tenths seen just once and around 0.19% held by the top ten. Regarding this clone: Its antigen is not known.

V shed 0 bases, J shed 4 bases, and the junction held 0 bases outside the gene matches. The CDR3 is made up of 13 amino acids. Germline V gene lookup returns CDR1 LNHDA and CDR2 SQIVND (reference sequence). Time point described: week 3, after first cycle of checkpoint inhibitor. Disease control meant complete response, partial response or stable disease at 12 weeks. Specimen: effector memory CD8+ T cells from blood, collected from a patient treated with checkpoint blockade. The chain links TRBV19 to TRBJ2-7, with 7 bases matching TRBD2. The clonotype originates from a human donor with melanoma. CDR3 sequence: CASSIEGGYEQYF. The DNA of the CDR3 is TGTGCCAGTAGTATAGAGGGAGGGTACGAGCAGTACTTC.